This T cell receptor (beta chain) came from a study of shared clonotypes between healthy human individuals (dated by TCRdb to about 2020). The study in broad terms: The cohort comprised a couple of women and a few men aged 18 to 49 years. For each donor, CD4 naive and CD4 memory were each run on three plates, CD8 naive on two plates, and CD8 memory on one plate. To estimate repertoire size and how much clonotypes are shared between individuals, the study performed deep sequencing of blood TCR repertoires from roughly five healthy adults. Different laboratories and diverse techniques were used to prepare libraries and sequence TCR repertoires, to increase sequencing depth and limit assay-specific biases. Between about 0.94 and 8.9 billion PBMCs per donor were obtained by leukapheresis.

CD8 naive samples were CD45RO-negative cells positively selected for CCR7, giving a CD45RA+CCR7+ population that excluded TemRA cells. The donors were healthy, HIV-negative adults who had no recently reported acute infections or vaccinations. Only Caucasian adults living in Nashville, Tennessee, USA were represented among the donors. Blood was obtained by leukapheresis, after which PBMCs were separated by Ficoll-Histopaque density gradient centrifugation and cryopreserved in liquid nitrogen vapor phase. Analytical flow cytometry was used to check the purity and quantity of every magnetically sorted T cell population. From each sorted fraction, genomic DNA was isolated and quantified by UV absorbance on a Nanodrop 2000c. Findings and caveats that apply to the study as a whole: Because the study included only a small number of donors, the genetic and exposure-history diversity represented was limited. Sharing across several donors was observed for 5% to 6.5% of naive CD4, under 4% of naive CD8, 2% to 2.5% of memory CD4, and about 0.39% of memory CD8 clonotypes. Rarefaction of sorted-subset datasets indicated incomplete sequencing despite the large sequencing depth. Only blood was sampled, and tissue TCR repertoires likely differ from those in blood. Pairwise subsampling led to the expectation that sequencing depth would affect the degree of clonotype sharing among donors. Compared with non-shared clonotypes, clonotypes shared by all four sorted-subset donors had higher generation probabilities. Larger estimated clonotype richness was generally found for naive subsets than for memory subsets.

A note on this clone: The clone's antigen remains unknown. No quality values exist for individual bases; no much larger clone is one base distant.

TCR CDR3 regions were amplified from genomic DNA by multiplex PCR using the deep immunoSEQ assay. Extracted genomic DNA from each cell subset was distributed evenly across all wells of several immunoSEQ 96-well plates, and each plate was treated as a replicate. For sorted subsets, each replicate PCR was loaded with 200 ng genomic DNA, equivalent to 30,000 to 35,000 T cell genomes. Purified libraries were measured with a Qubit 3.0 fluorometer, size-checked on a Bioanalyzer 2100, and measured again with the KAPA Library Quantification kit. Each immunoSEQ 96-well plate was sequenced on its own single-read 150-cycle Illumina NextSeq 550 flow cell. Per the source publication's procedure: Because the immunoSEQ output held only junctional sequences and lacked quality scores, the filtering could not match the filtering applied to full-length reads. To assign V/J genes and CDR3, sequences were annotated against IMGT germline references using PyIR, a Python wrapper for IgBLAST v1.9. Any read was removed if the V/J assignment was weak (E-value above 1e-6), the CDR3 was missing, or the read contained stop codons, out-of-frame junctions, or ambiguous translated residues. A V3J clonotype was defined by an identical inferred V gene, J gene, and CDR3 amino acid sequence. To compute the percentage overlap between repertoires, the number of shared unique clonotypes was divided by the size of the smaller repertoire. RTK rarefaction, the Chao1 estimator, and Recon v2.1 estimates of unobserved clonotypes were used to assess repertoire richness. Generation probabilities were computed with OLGA for all TCRbeta clonotypes obtained by the gDNA method from a few donors. Entries here come from immuneACCESS through TCRdb and include only in-frame sequences with V and J called. Some clones fail to appear in such tables; in the studies checked, an unresolved V gene covers under half of the shortfall, and the cause of the remainder is unknown. Clonal size and the V and J genes are those of that table, whereas D and trimming came from the DNA. The table for this sample lists about 2 million clones; about 95% of them were counted only once. The top ten clones comprise 0.9% to 1.4% of the sample.

CDR1 and CDR2 are drawn from the germline V gene: MGHRA, YSYEKL. Taken from cysteine to phenylalanine, the CDR3 has 17 residues. Only the CDR3 DNA is retained, 51 bases long and in frame from the first base. V was cut back by 0 bases and J by 4 bases, leaving a gap of 16 bases between them. The clonotype was recovered from a man younger than 35 in good health. The V and J segments used are TRBV4-1 and TRBJ2-1; D gene: possibly TRBD2, on 5 matching bases. The specimen sequenced was naive CD8+ T cells sorted from blood. Explained via the paper, the cell subset or site label denotes: CD45RA+CCR7+. CDR3 region: CASSQETPPGLYNEQFF. The base sequence is TGCGCCAGCAGCCAAGAGACCCCTCCGGGGTTGTACAATGAGCAGTTCTTC.